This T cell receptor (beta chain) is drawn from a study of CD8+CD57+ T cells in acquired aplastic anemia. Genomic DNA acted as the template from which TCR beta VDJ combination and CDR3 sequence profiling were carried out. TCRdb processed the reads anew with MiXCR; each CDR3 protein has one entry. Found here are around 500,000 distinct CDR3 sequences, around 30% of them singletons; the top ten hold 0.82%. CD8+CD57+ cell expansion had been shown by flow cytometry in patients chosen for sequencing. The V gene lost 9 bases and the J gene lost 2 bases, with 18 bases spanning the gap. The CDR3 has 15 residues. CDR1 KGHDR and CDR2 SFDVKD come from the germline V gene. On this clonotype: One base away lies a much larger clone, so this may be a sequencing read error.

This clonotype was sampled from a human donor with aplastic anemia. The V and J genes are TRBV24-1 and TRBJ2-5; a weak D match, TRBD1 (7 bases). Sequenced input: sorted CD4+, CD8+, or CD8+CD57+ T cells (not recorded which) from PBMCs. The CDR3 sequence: CATGGAGGEQETQYF. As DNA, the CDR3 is TGTGCCACCGGCGGGGCAGGGGGTGAACAAGAGACCCAGTACTTC.